A selection of T cell receptor beta chains follows, all from one sample in a study of cytomegalovirus exposure and HLA in healthy donors. The repertoire was sequenced with immunoSEQ multiplex PCR; TCRdb's copy has only in-frame clones and lacks some. The profile shows about 98,000 clones, approximately 90% of them singletons. The material sequenced was PBMCs. These receptors were taken from a woman in her 30s in good health and CMV-seronegative. Both conserved end residues are part of each CDR3. The order of the fields is J gene, V gene, D gene, clone size, CDR3 DNA, CDR3 protein. D genes are given only for firm matches. Clone size appears in some rows only: once, few, many, or a class for an expanded clone.

J gene: TRBJ2-5
V gene: TRBV6-6
D gene: .
clone size: .
CDR3 DNA: TGTGCCAGCAGTTACGGAGCGGTGAAAGAGACCCAGTACTTC
CDR3 protein: CASSYGAVKETQYF

J gene: TRBJ1-5
V gene: TRBV9
D gene: TRBD1
clone size: .
CDR3 DNA: TGTGCCAGCAGCGGACCCGGGACAGGCGTTAATCAGCCCCAGCATTTT
CDR3 protein: CASSGPGTGVNQPQHF

J gene: TRBJ2-5
V gene: TRBV7-2
D gene: TRBD2
clone size: .
CDR3 DNA: TGTGCCAGCAGCTTCACTAGCGGGGGTGGGGAGACCCAGTACTTC
CDR3 protein: CASSFTSGGGETQYF

J gene: TRBJ2-7
V gene: TRBV6-6
D gene: TRBD1
clone size: .
CDR3 DNA: TGTGCCAGCACGGCCTTACAAACAGGGGAAAGGCACGAGCAGTACTTC
CDR3 protein: CASTALQTGERHEQYF

J gene: TRBJ2-3
V gene: TRBV9
D gene: .
clone size: .
CDR3 DNA: TGTGCCAGCAGCGTCAGCGGACCCACAGATACGCAGTATTTT
CDR3 protein: CASSVSGPTDTQYF

J gene: TRBJ1-5
V gene: TRBV27
D gene: .
clone size: once
CDR3 DNA: TGTGCCAGCAGACCCTCCCTGGGGAGCCATCAGCCCCAGCATTTT
CDR3 protein: CASRPSLGSHQPQHF

J gene: TRBJ1-6
V gene: TRBV7-8
D gene: TRBD1
clone size: .
CDR3 DNA: TGTGCCAGCAGCTACATGACAGGGGCCAATTCACCCCTCCACTTT
CDR3 protein: CASSYMTGANSPLHF

J gene: TRBJ1-4
V gene: TRBV5-6
D gene: TRBD1
clone size: .
CDR3 DNA: TGTGCCAGCAGCCTAGGGGGCATTGATGAAAAACTGTTTTTT
CDR3 protein: CASSLGGIDEKLFF

J gene: TRBJ2-1
V gene: TRBV7-2
D gene: TRBD2
clone size: .
CDR3 DNA: TGTGCCAGCAGCCGGCGCCTGCGGGAGATCTATGAGCAGTTCTTC
CDR3 protein: CASSRRLREIYEQFF

J gene: TRBJ2-2
V gene: TRBV6-6
D gene: .
clone size: once
CDR3 DNA: TGTGCCAGCAGTTACTACAGGGATCGGGCCGGGGAGCTGTTTTTT
CDR3 protein: CASSYYRDRAGELFF

J gene: TRBJ2-1
V gene: TRBV10-3
D gene: .
clone size: .
CDR3 DNA: TGTGCCTCTCGGGAAGGACAGGCGGGGGGTCGCTCGATCTTC
CDR3 protein: CASREGQAGGRSIF

J gene: TRBJ2-2
V gene: TRBV7-2
D gene: .
clone size: few
CDR3 DNA: TGTGCCAGCAGCTATCAGCGTACCGGGGAGCTGTTTTTT
CDR3 protein: CASSYQRTGELFF

J gene: TRBJ1-1
V gene: TRBV11-1
D gene: .
clone size: .
CDR3 DNA: TGTGCCAGCAGTACCGGGATGAACACTGAAGCTTTCTTT
CDR3 protein: CASSTGMNTEAFF

J gene: TRBJ1-1
V gene: TRBV7-9
D gene: TRBD1
clone size: once
CDR3 DNA: TGTGCCAGCACGGAGGGGGCAAGGAACACTGAAGCTTTCTTT
CDR3 protein: CASTEGARNTEAFF

J gene: TRBJ1-1
V gene: TRBV15
D gene: .
clone size: .
CDR3 DNA: TGTGCCACCAGCAGAGAAGGTCCCCCAGCGGGCACTGAAGCTTTCTTT
CDR3 protein: CATSREGPPAGTEAFF

J gene: TRBJ1-4
V gene: TRBV6-6
D gene: TRBD1
clone size: .
CDR3 DNA: TGTGCCAGCAGGGACAGGGGCTGGATAAATGAAAAACTGTTTTTT
CDR3 protein: CASRDRGWINEKLFF

J gene: TRBJ2-7
V gene: TRBV28
D gene: .
clone size: .
CDR3 DNA: TGTGCCACCGCGAGGGCGCTAGCGAACTACGAGCAGTACTTC
CDR3 protein: CATARALANYEQYF

J gene: TRBJ1-6
V gene: TRBV7-3
D gene: .
clone size: .
CDR3 DNA: TGTGCCAGCAGCTTAGTAGGGGATAATTCACCCCTCCACTTT
CDR3 protein: CASSLVGDNSPLHF

J gene: TRBJ2-7
V gene: TRBV6-6
D gene: .
clone size: .
CDR3 DNA: TGTGCCAGCAGCCTCGGGGTCCAAAGCCAAGAGTACTTC
CDR3 protein: CASSLGVQSQEYF

J gene: TRBJ2-1
V gene: TRBV7-9
D gene: TRBD2
clone size: .
CDR3 DNA: TGTGCCAGCAGCTTCGTAGCGGGAGGGTTCAATGAGCAGTTCTTC
CDR3 protein: CASSFVAGGFNEQFF

J gene: TRBJ2-3
V gene: TRBV6-4
D gene: TRBD2
clone size: .
CDR3 DNA: TGTGCCAGCAGTGACCCCGGGACTAGCGGGATCGTGGATACGCAGTATTTT
CDR3 protein: CASSDPGTSGIVDTQYF

J gene: TRBJ1-5
V gene: TRBV19
D gene: .
clone size: .
CDR3 DNA: TGTGCCAGTACTTTCTCCCGGGGGGTCAATCAGCCCCAGCATTTT
CDR3 protein: CASTFSRGVNQPQHF

J gene: TRBJ2-3
V gene: TRBV10-3
D gene: .
clone size: .
CDR3 DNA: TGTGCCATCAGGTCGGGGAGAACGAGGGGCACAGATACGCAGTATTTT
CDR3 protein: CAIRSGRTRGTDTQYF

J gene: TRBJ2-7
V gene: TRBV5-6
D gene: TRBD1
clone size: .
CDR3 DNA: TGTGCCAGCAGCGGTTTTGGACAGGGGCGTCCCTACGAGCAGTACTTC
CDR3 protein: CASSGFGQGRPYEQYF

J gene: TRBJ1-1
V gene: TRBV6-6
D gene: .
clone size: .
CDR3 DNA: TGTGCCGGAGGGGAGGGAACTGAAGCTTTCTTT
CDR3 protein: CAGGEGTEAFF

J gene: TRBJ1-1
V gene: TRBV5-4
D gene: .
clone size: .
CDR3 DNA: TGTGCCAGCACCGCAGGCACTGAAGCTTTCTTT
CDR3 protein: CASTAGTEAFF

J gene: TRBJ2-1
V gene: TRBV9
D gene: .
clone size: .
CDR3 DNA: TGTGCCAGCAGCCTACAGGGCTCCTACAATGAGCAGTTCTTC
CDR3 protein: CASSLQGSYNEQFF

J gene: TRBJ2-7
V gene: TRBV20-1
D gene: .
clone size: .
CDR3 DNA: TGCAGCGCACCTAGGGGGTACGAGCAGTACTTC
CDR3 protein: CSAPRGYEQYF

J gene: TRBJ2-7
V gene: TRBV28
D gene: TRBD1
clone size: .
CDR3 DNA: TGTGCCAGCCTTACTCCGGGACAGGGGGTAGGGGAGCAGTACTTC
CDR3 protein: CASLTPGQGVGEQYF

J gene: TRBJ1-2
V gene: TRBV6-5
D gene: .
clone size: .
CDR3 DNA: TGTGCCAGCAGTTACTCGATCCCGGGGGGCGGTGGCTACACCTTC
CDR3 protein: CASSYSIPGGGGYTF

J gene: TRBJ1-2
V gene: TRBV5-6
D gene: .
clone size: once
CDR3 DNA: TGTGCCAGCAGCTTGGCGCTGGAGGACGGCTACACCTTC
CDR3 protein: CASSLALEDGYTF

J gene: TRBJ2-3
V gene: TRBV5-6
D gene: TRBD1
clone size: .
CDR3 DNA: TGTGCCAGCAGCGCCCGGACAGGGTTACAAGATACGCAGTATTTT
CDR3 protein: CASSARTGLQDTQYF

J gene: TRBJ2-7
V gene: TRBV9
D gene: .
clone size: .
CDR3 DNA: TGTGCCAGCAGCGTAAGGCAGGGGCGCGACGAGCAGTACTTC
CDR3 protein: CASSVRQGRDEQYF

J gene: TRBJ1-6
V gene: TRBV12-2
D gene: .
clone size: .
CDR3 DNA: TGTGCAAGTTCCCTGGGCGTGAGCTCCTATAATTCACCCCTCCACTTT
CDR3 protein: CASSLGVSSYNSPLHF

J gene: TRBJ1-1
V gene: TRBV6-5
D gene: .
clone size: .
CDR3 DNA: TGTGCCAGCAGTTACTCCCAGGGTTACACTGAAGCTTTCTTT
CDR3 protein: CASSYSQGYTEAFF

J gene: TRBJ1-2
V gene: TRBV6-5
D gene: .
clone size: .
CDR3 DNA: TGTGCCAGCACCAGCGGGTGGGGGAGTGGCTACACCTTC
CDR3 protein: CASTSGWGSGYTF

J gene: TRBJ2-1
V gene: TRBV18
D gene: .
clone size: .
CDR3 DNA: TGTGCCAGCTCACCCCGACAGGGTTCGGGAGTTAATGAGCAGTTCTTC
CDR3 protein: CASSPRQGSGVNEQFF

J gene: TRBJ1-5
V gene: TRBV4-1
D gene: TRBD1
clone size: .
CDR3 DNA: TGCGCCAGCAGCCAAGGCGAGACAGGGGGGGTGCCCCAGCATTTT
CDR3 protein: CASSQGETGGVPQHF

J gene: TRBJ2-7
V gene: TRBV2
D gene: .
clone size: many
CDR3 DNA: TGTGCCAGCAGTGCCAGGGTTCTGGACGAGCAGTACTTC
CDR3 protein: CASSARVLDEQYF

J gene: TRBJ2-7
V gene: TRBV7-6
D gene: .
clone size: .
CDR3 DNA: TGTGCCAGCAGCTTATCGGACATCTCCTACGAGCAGTACTTC
CDR3 protein: CASSLSDISYEQYF

J gene: TRBJ2-7
V gene: TRBV18
D gene: .
clone size: .
CDR3 DNA: TGTGCCAGCTCACTTCAGGGGTTAGATACCTCCTACGAGCAGTACTTC
CDR3 protein: CASSLQGLDTSYEQYF

J gene: TRBJ2-3
V gene: TRBV9
D gene: .
clone size: .
CDR3 DNA: TGTGCCAGCAGCGTTGGGGGCCTAACGCAGTATTTT
CDR3 protein: CASSVGGLTQYF

J gene: TRBJ2-3
V gene: TRBV7-9
D gene: TRBD1
clone size: .
CDR3 DNA: TGTGCCAGCACCCCCTGGACAGGGGGAGCAGATACGCAGTATTTT
CDR3 protein: CASTPWTGGADTQYF

J gene: TRBJ2-2
V gene: TRBV7-9
D gene: .
clone size: many
CDR3 DNA: TGTGCCAGCAGCTTAGACTATAACACCGGGGAGCTGTTTTTT
CDR3 protein: CASSLDYNTGELFF

J gene: TRBJ2-6
V gene: TRBV28
D gene: .
clone size: .
CDR3 DNA: TGTGCCAGCAGGGGTGGAGGATCTGGGGCCAACGTCCTGACTTTC
CDR3 protein: CASRGGGSGANVLTF

J gene: TRBJ1-2
V gene: TRBV29-1
D gene: .
clone size: few
CDR3 DNA: TGCAGCGTCGCCCGACAGGCTGAACGTTATGGCTACACCTTC
CDR3 protein: CSVARQAERYGYTF

J gene: TRBJ2-1
V gene: TRBV21-1
D gene: .
clone size: once
CDR3 DNA: TGTGCCAGCAGCGCCCCGAGGACAGGGATGTTTTCCCCCTACAATGAGCAGTTCTTC
CDR3 protein: CASSAPRTGMFSPYNEQFF

J gene: TRBJ2-7
V gene: TRBV5-1
D gene: .
clone size: .
CDR3 DNA: TGCGCCAGCAGCTTGACGAACTTCTACGAGCAGTACTTC
CDR3 protein: CASSLTNFYEQYF

J gene: TRBJ2-7
V gene: TRBV28
D gene: TRBD1
clone size: once
CDR3 DNA: TGTGCCATCTTTCCCCAGGGGGCAGGGGAGCAGTACTTC
CDR3 protein: CAIFPQGAGEQYF

J gene: TRBJ1-1
V gene: TRBV5-1
D gene: TRBD1
clone size: .
CDR3 DNA: TGCGCCAGCAGCAAGACAGGGGGCGGCTTTATAGAAGCTTTCTTT
CDR3 protein: CASSKTGGGFIEAFF

J gene: TRBJ2-2
V gene: TRBV28
D gene: TRBD2
clone size: .
CDR3 DNA: TGTGCCAGCAGTTTTCAGGGTCCGGCGGGAGGCGGGGAGCTGTTTTTT
CDR3 protein: CASSFQGPAGGGELFF

J gene: TRBJ2-7
V gene: TRBV6-1
D gene: .
clone size: .
CDR3 DNA: TGTGCCAGCAGGACTAGTGGGGTCTACGAGCAGTACTTC
CDR3 protein: CASRTSGVYEQYF

J gene: TRBJ1-2
V gene: TRBV29-1
D gene: TRBD1
clone size: .
CDR3 DNA: TGCAGCGTTGAACCGGGACAGGGGGCGGACGGCTACACCTTC
CDR3 protein: CSVEPGQGADGYTF

J gene: TRBJ2-2
V gene: TRBV5-1
D gene: TRBD2
clone size: .
CDR3 DNA: TGCGCCAGCAGCTTGTCCGGGACTAGTGGCACCGGGGAGCTGTTTTTT
CDR3 protein: CASSLSGTSGTGELFF

J gene: TRBJ2-7
V gene: TRBV10-2
D gene: TRBD1
clone size: .
CDR3 DNA: TGCGCCAGCAGTGGACAGGGACCCTCCTACGAGCAGTACTTC
CDR3 protein: CASSGQGPSYEQYF

J gene: TRBJ1-1
V gene: TRBV4-3
D gene: .
clone size: .
CDR3 DNA: TGCGCCAGCTGCCGGGCCCTGAACACTGAAGCTTTCTTT
CDR3 protein: CASCRALNTEAFF

J gene: TRBJ2-3
V gene: TRBV14
D gene: .
clone size: .
CDR3 DNA: TGTGCCAGCAGCCAAAGTTTGGGGGGAGATACGCAGTATTTT
CDR3 protein: CASSQSLGGDTQYF

J gene: TRBJ1-1
V gene: TRBV4-3
D gene: .
clone size: .
CDR3 DNA: TGCGCCAGCAGCCAAGGCAGGGTGGGTGAAGCTTTCTTT
CDR3 protein: CASSQGRVGEAFF

J gene: TRBJ2-3
V gene: TRBV7-8
D gene: .
clone size: .
CDR3 DNA: TGTGCCAGCAGCTCAGAGTTGGGGGGACCGGGACAGATCACAGATACGCAGTATTTT
CDR3 protein: CASSSELGGPGQITDTQYF

J gene: TRBJ1-4
V gene: TRBV2
D gene: .
clone size: .
CDR3 DNA: TGTGCCAGCAGTGCTCTGGGACTGGGTCTTAATGAAAAACTGTTTTTT
CDR3 protein: CASSALGLGLNEKLFF